The TCR beta chain described here comes from a study of PD-1 blockade in classical Hodgkin lymphoma (dated by TCRdb to about 2020). Broadly, across the study: Nivolumab dosing was 3 mg/kg intravenously every 2 weeks, continuing until either disease progression or unacceptable toxicity. The study used TCR beta sequencing and CyTOF to define a peripheral blood immune signature of response to PD-1 blockade in classical Hodgkin lymphoma.

Points the paper makes about the study in general: Trial patients with a complete response had baseline diversity similar to that of newly diagnosed patients, while partial responders and progressors had significantly lower diversity. By C4D1, a significant rise was seen in CD4+ TCR diversity but not in CD8+ TCR diversity (p=0.0027 vs p=0.16), and the rise was most apparent among complete responders (p=0.02). Diversity was lower in patients who began nivolumab less than 1 year after ASCT, so these patients were left out of later analyses to avoid confounding by immune reconstitution. Newly diagnosed patients were reported to have lower baseline TCR diversity than healthy donors, and relapsed/refractory patients were reported to have lower baseline TCR diversity still. The study was restricted to a single clinical trial cohort, and the causes of repertoire differences, possibly disease activity or prior therapy, were left undefined.

On this clone: Its antigen is unknown. No quality values exist for individual bases; no much larger clone is one base distant.

This specimen's time point label, per the study, means: cycle 2 day 1 (C2D1) of nivolumab. Every trial patient had relapsed following autologous stem cell transplantation, and prior brentuximab vedotin exposure was what differed among cohorts A, B and C. The trial cohort comprised a few dozen patients with relapsed/refractory classical Hodgkin lymphoma whose best overall responses were complete response, partial response or progressive disease. Single-agent nivolumab was administered to trial patients in the multi-cohort phase II CheckMate 205 trial. An independent review committee assessed best overall response using the 2007 International Working Group response criteria. Trial PBMCs were collected immediately before nivolumab initiation (C1D1) and during therapy at cycle 2 day 1 and cycle 4 day 1. Peripheral blood was collected in 8 mL Vacutainer Cell Preparation Tubes, from which PBMCs were isolated by centrifugation and then cryopreserved.

CDR1 is given as MDHEN and CDR2 as SYDVKM, both from the germline V gene. V has 2 bases trimmed and J has 3 bases trimmed; junction bases matching no gene number 7. The cysteine opens and the phenylalanine closes a CDR3 of 16 amino acids. Only CDR3 DNA is held: 48 bases, read in frame from base 1. Genomic DNA was isolated using the Qiagen DNeasy kit from unsorted PBMCs as well as from negatively selected CD4+ and CD8+ fractions. Using primers that anneal to V and J segments, immunoSEQ multiplex PCR amplified the TCR beta CDR3 regions. A synthetic immune receptor repertoire was used to minimize amplification bias, and any remaining bias was removed computationally after sequencing. On the authors' methods: Custom Python scripts were used to quantify repertoire diversity as the Shannon entropy index. Unsorted, CD4+ and CD8+ repertoires were analyzed separately, except in combined analyses where CD4+ and CD8+ sequences were merged in silico. Clonal expansion was defined as a frequency increase of at least 2-fold after treatment compared with C1D1, and clones undetected at baseline were assigned a pseudocount of 0.5. Singleton clones were defined as clones with 0 or 1 copy at C1D1, and non-singleton clones were defined as clones with 2 or more copies. Clones expanded in unsorted samples were assigned a CD4+, CD8+ or unknown annotation through matching of protein sequences in sorted samples from the same patient. Wilcoxon tests on paired samples were used to test changes in diversity from C1D1 to C4D1. TCRdb provides this immuneACCESS table in a form limited to in-frame rearrangements. Some clones are lacking; in checked studies, under half of them reflect an unresolved V gene, and why the rest are absent is not known. The DNA was the basis for D and trimming; V, J and clone size are from that table. The table for this sample lists some 84,000 clones; 80% to 95% of them were counted only once. The ten most abundant clones make up roughly 2.6% of the sample.

Recombination joined TRBV28 with TRBJ2-7, with 10 junctional bases fitting TRBD2. The sample was peripheral blood mononuclear cells (PBMCs), taken before the second cycle of nivolumab. The clonotype was recovered from a human donor with classical Hodgkin lymphoma. The DNA sequence follows: TGTGCCAGCAGTTTACTGTCGGGACTAGCGAACTACGAGCAGTACTTC. This gives the protein CASSLLSGLANYEQYF. The full variable domain, completed from the reference TRBV28 and TRBJ2-7 proteins outside the CDR3, reads DVKVTQSSRYLVKRTGEKVFLECVQDMDHENMFWYRQDPGLGLRLIYFSYDVKMKEKGDIPEGYSVSREKKERFSLILESASTNQTSMYLCASSLLSGLANYEQYFGPGTRLTVT.